This T cell receptor beta chain comes out of a study of shared clonotypes between healthy human individuals. Here immunoSEQ multiplex PCR was the method, and the copy in TCRdb shows in-frame clones only, minus some. The table includes about 1.1 million clones, about 72% detected once. Division of CD4+ cells produced a CD45RA+ naive subset and a CD45RA-negative memory subset. This receptor was taken from a man aged 18 to 29 in good health. Some clones in this sample may be carry-over from other donors' samples. Specimen: memory CD4+ T cells from PBMCs. Subset denoted: CD45RA-negative fraction.

The CDR3 DNA follows: TGTGCCAGCAGCTTTACCCCGGGGTTGAACACTGAAGCTTTCTTT. Its protein is CASSFTPGLNTEAFF. The chain couples TRBV11-2 to TRBJ1-1, with D uncertain. The germline V gene has CDR1 SGHAT and CDR2 FQNNGV. The CDR3 sequence is 15 residues long. V was shortened by 3 bases and J by 0 bases, with 11 bases between the two germline ends.